This T cell receptor (beta chain) was captured in a study of shared clonotypes between healthy human individuals (dated by TCRdb to the early 2020s). In the study overall: A few men and a couple of women, aged 18 to 49 years, made up the cohort. Each donor's leukapheresis produced roughly between about 0.8 and 8.9 billion PBMCs. Per donor, three plates each were used for CD4 naive and CD4 memory, two for CD8 naive, and one for CD8 memory. The study deeply sequenced blood TCR repertoires of 5 or 6 healthy adults to estimate repertoire size and the extent of clonotype sharing between individuals. To increase sequencing depth and limit assay-specific biases, different laboratories used diverse techniques to prepare libraries and sequence TCR repertoires. Overall results and qualifications from the work: Higher generation probabilities were observed for clonotypes shared by all four sorted-subset donors than for non-shared clonotypes. About 4.5% of naive CD4, 3.5% of naive CD8, around 2.3% of memory CD4, and around 0.42% of memory CD8 clonotypes were shared across several donors. Rarefaction of sorted-subset datasets indicated incomplete sequencing despite the large sequencing depth. Only blood was sampled, and tissue TCR repertoires likely differ from those in blood. Because the study included only a small number of donors, the genetic and exposure-history diversity represented was limited. Estimated clonotype richness was generally larger for naive than for memory subsets. Pairwise subsampling led to the expectation that sequencing depth would affect the degree of clonotype sharing among donors.

Reading from cysteine to phenylalanine, the CDR3 counts 13 amino acids. Solely the CDR3 DNA is kept, with 39 bases framed from the first base. V is clipped by 1 base and J by 2 bases, and the sequence between their germline boundaries is 6 bases long. CDR1 and CDR2 (SGHAT, FQNNGV) derive from the germline V gene. TCR CDR3 regions were amplified from genomic DNA by multiplex PCR using the deep immunoSEQ assay. Extracted genomic DNA from each cell subset was distributed evenly across all wells of several immunoSEQ 96-well plates, and each plate was treated as a replicate. For sorted subsets, approximately 210 ng of genomic DNA, equivalent to 25,000 to 35,000 T cell genomes, went into each replicate PCR. The purified libraries were quantified using a Qubit 3.0 fluorometer, sized with a Bioanalyzer 2100, and then quantified again using the KAPA Library Quantification kit. Every immunoSEQ 96-well plate was sequenced on a separate single-read 150-cycle Illumina NextSeq 550 flow cell. Turning to the authors' computational methods: The immunoSEQ output contained only junctional sequences without quality scores, so filtering could not match that applied to full-length reads. To assign V/J genes and CDR3, sequences were annotated against IMGT germline references using PyIR, a Python wrapper for IgBLAST v1.9. Reads with weak V/J assignments (E-value above 1e-6), missing CDR3, stop codons, out-of-frame junctions, or ambiguous translated residues were removed. V3J clonotypes were defined by identical inferred V gene, J gene, and CDR3 amino acid sequence. Percentage overlap between repertoires was calculated by dividing the number of shared unique clonotypes by the size of the smaller repertoire. Three approaches were used to assess repertoire richness: RTK rarefaction, the Chao1 estimator, and Recon v2.1 estimates of unobserved clonotypes. Generation probabilities were computed with OLGA for all TCRbeta clonotypes obtained by the gDNA method from several donors. TCRdb stores this immuneACCESS table with in-frame sequences only. Part of the clones is absent; in the studies checked, under half of the shortfall reflects unresolved V genes, and no reason is known for the rest. V, J and clone size reflect that table, while D and trimming were determined from the DNA. In all, the sample holds about 980,000 clones, and approximately 80% of those were seen once. Clones ranked in the top ten supply about 1.5% of the sample.

Donors were healthy HIV-negative adults with no recently reported acute infections or vaccinations. Every donor was a Caucasian adult residing in Nashville, Tennessee, USA. CD4+ T cells were enriched by magnetic negative selection, after which naive cells were positively selected on CD45RA and the negative fraction was taken as the memory subset. Blood was collected by leukapheresis, and PBMCs were isolated by Ficoll-Histopaque density gradient centrifugation and then cryopreserved in liquid nitrogen vapor phase. Analytical flow cytometry was used to check the purity and quantity of each magnetically sorted T cell population. Genomic DNA was isolated from every sorted fraction and measured by UV absorbance on a Nanodrop 2000c. For this clone: What this receptor recognizes is not known. The sample holds no much larger clone one base away, and base qualities are not on file.

Recombination linked TRBV11-2 to TRBJ2-7; the D gene identity is not certain. Sequenced material: memory CD4+ T cells sorted from blood. In light of the paper, this sample's cell subset or site label describes: CD45RA-negative fraction. This receptor was identified in a young man in good health. Here is the DNA: TGTGCCAGCAGCTTAGGTACTACCTACGAGCAGTACTTC. This is translated as CASSLGTTYEQYF.